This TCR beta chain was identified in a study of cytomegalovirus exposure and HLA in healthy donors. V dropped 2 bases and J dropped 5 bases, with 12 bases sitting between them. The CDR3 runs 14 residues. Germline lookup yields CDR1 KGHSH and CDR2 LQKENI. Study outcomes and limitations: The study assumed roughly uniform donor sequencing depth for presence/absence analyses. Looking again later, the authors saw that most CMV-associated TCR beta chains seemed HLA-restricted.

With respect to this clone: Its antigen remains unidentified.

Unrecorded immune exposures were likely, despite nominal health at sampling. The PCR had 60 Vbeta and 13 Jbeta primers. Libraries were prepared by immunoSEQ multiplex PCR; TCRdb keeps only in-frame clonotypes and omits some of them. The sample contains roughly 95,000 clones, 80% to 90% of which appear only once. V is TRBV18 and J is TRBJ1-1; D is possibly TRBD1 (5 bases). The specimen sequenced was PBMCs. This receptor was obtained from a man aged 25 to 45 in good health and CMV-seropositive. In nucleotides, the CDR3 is TGTGCCAGCTCACCAAGGCAGGGATGGACTGAAGCTTTCTTT. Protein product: CASSPRQGWTEAFF.